This TCR beta chain was sequenced for a study of blood T cell repertoires in COVID-19. Original processing methods: Quantification of nucleated cells was approximated via reference gene primer amplification. Profiled with immunoSEQ multiplex PCR; TCRdb holds only in-frame clones, not every one. V and J calls plus clone size are reproduced from that table; the DNA served to infer D and trimming. The profile covers more than 85,000 clones, with about 90% appearing a single time and around 1.2% taken by the ten largest. Germline trimming cut 0 bases from V and 3 bases from J; bases unmatched to any gene: 2. CDR3 length: 14 amino acids. Germline loops: CDR1 SGDLS, CDR2 YYNGEE.

Sequenced material: peripheral blood. The chain couples TRBV9 to TRBJ2-7; 8 nucleotides agree with TRBD1. This receptor was taken from a human donor in a cohort sampled during active COVID-19. DNA for the CDR3: TGTGCCAGCAGCGTAGCTACAGGGGGCTACGAGCAGTACTTC. Protein sequence: CASSVATGGYEQYF. The entire variable domain, with the rest obtained from reference TRBV9 and TRBJ2-7, is as follows: DSGVTQTPKHLITATGQRVTLRCSPRSGDLSVYWYQQSLDQGLQFLIQYYNGEERAKGNILERFSAQQFPDLHSELNLSSLELGDSALYFCASSVATGGYEQYFGPGTRLTVT.